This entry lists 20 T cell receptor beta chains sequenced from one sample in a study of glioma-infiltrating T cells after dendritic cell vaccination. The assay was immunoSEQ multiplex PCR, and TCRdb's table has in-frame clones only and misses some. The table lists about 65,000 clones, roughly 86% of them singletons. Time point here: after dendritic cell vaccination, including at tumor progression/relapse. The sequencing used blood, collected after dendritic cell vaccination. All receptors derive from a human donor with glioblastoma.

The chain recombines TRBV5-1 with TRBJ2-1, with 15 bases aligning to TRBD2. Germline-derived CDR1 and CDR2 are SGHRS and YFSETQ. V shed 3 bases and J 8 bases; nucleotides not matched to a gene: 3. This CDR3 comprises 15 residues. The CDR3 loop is CASSWTSGGADEQFF. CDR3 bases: TGCGCCAGCAGCTGGACTAGCGGGGGGGCAGATGAGCAGTTCTTC.

The CDR3 DNA reads as TGTGCTAGTGAATTACAACACACCGGGGAGCTGTTTTTT. Protein product: CASELQHTGELFF. The chain joins TRBV12-5 to TRBJ2-2; no reliable D call. V gave up 7 bases and J gave up 3 bases, with 9 bases separating them. Germline V gene lookup returns CDR1 LGHNT and CDR2 FRNRAP. This CDR3 region has 13 residues.

CDR3 loop: CASRLYRGLRGEAFF. The CDR3 coding sequence is TGCGCCAGCAGGCTATACAGGGGCCTGAGGGGTGAAGCTTTCTTT. The chain combines TRBV5-1 with TRBJ1-1, with 7 bases matching TRBD1. Germline loops: CDR1 SGHRS, CDR2 YFSETQ. V lost 5 bases to trimming and J lost 7 bases; unmatched junction nucleotides: 14. This CDR3 has 15 residues.

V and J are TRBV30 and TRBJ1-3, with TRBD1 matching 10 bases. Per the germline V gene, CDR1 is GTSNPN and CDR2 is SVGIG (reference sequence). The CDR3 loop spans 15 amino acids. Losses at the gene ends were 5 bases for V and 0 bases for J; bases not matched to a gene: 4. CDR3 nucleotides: TGTGCCTGGGGACAGGGGGTGATCTCTGGAAACACCATATATTTT. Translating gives CAWGQGVISGNTIYF. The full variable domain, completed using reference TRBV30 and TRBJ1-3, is SQTIHQWPATLVQPVGSPLSLECTVEGTSNPNLYWYRQAAGRGLQLLFYSVGIGQISSEVPQNLSASRPQDRQFILSSKKLLLSDSGFYLCAWGQGVISGNTIYFGEGSWLTVV.

As DNA, the CDR3 is TGTGCCAGCAGCTTGATGGCGTCGACTGGCCCGAACACCGGGGAGCTGTTTTTT. Protein: CASSLMASTGPNTGELFF. The chain combines TRBV5-4 with TRBJ2-2; D is uncertain. The CDR3 contains 18 residues. The V and J ends lost 1 base and 0 bases respectively, with 16 bases between them. Per the germline V gene, CDR1 is SGHNT and CDR2 is YYREEE (reference sequence).

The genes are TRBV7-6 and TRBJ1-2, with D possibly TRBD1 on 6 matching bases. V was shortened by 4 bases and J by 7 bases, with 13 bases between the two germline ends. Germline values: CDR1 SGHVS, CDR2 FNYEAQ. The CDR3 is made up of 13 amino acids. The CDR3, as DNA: TGTGCCAGCAGCTCCGCCGGCAGGGGTGGCTACACCTTC. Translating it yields CASSSAGRGGYTF.

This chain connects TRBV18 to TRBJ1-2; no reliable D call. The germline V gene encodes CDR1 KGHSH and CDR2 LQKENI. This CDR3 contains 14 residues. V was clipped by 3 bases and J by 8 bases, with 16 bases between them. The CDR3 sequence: CASSPSRGADGYTF. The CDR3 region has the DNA TGTGCCAGCTCACCGTCTCGGGGAGCAGACGGCTACACCTTC.

For the CDR3, the DNA is TGCGCCAGCAGCCAGACAGGGAGGAATTACGAGCAGTACTTC. Translation gives CASSQTGRNYEQYF. The chain joins TRBV4-3 to TRBJ2-7; a possible D gene is TRBD1 (7 bases). The CDR3 runs to 14 residues. CDR1 is LGHNA and CDR2 is YSLEER in the germline V gene. V shed 3 bases and J shed 4 bases, with 13 bases lying between them.

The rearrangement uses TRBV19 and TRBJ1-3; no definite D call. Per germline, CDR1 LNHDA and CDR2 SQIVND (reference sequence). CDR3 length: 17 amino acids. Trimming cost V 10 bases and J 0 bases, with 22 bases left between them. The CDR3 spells CATYLEPGRGSGNTIYF. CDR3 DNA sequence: TGTGCCACCTACTTGGAGCCCGGACGGGGCTCTGGAAACACCATATATTTT.

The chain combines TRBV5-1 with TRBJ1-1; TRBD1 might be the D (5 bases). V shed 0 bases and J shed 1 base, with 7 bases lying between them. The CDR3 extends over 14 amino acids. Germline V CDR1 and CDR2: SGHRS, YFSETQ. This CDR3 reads CASSLARGNTEAFF. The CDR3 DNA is TGCGCCAGCAGCTTGGCAAGGGGGAACACTGAAGCTTTCTTT.

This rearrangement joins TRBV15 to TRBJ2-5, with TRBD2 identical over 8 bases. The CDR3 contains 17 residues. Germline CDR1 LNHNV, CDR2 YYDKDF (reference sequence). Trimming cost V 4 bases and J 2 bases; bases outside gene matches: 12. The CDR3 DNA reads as TGTGCCACCAGCATTGTGTCGGCGGGGACTAGGCAAGAGACCCAGTACTTC. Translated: CATSIVSAGTRQETQYF.

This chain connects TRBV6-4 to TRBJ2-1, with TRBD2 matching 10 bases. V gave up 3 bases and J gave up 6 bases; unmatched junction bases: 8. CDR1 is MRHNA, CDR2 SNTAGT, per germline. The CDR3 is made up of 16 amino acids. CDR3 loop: CASSDWSLAGVNEQFF. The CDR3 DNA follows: TGTGCCAGCAGTGATTGGAGTCTAGCGGGAGTCAATGAGCAGTTCTTC.

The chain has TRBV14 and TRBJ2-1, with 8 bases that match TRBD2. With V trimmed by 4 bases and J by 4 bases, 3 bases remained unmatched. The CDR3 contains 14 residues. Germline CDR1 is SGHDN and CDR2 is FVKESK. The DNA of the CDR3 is TGTGCCAGCAGCCTACGGGGGGGGTACAATGAGCAGTTCTTC. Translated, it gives CASSLRGGYNEQFF. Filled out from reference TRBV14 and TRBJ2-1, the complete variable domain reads EAGVTQFPSHSVIEKGQTVTLRCDPISGHDNLYWYRRVMGKEIKFLLHFVKESKQDESGMPNNRFLAERTGGTYSTLKVQPAELEDSGVYFCASSLRGGYNEQFFGPGTRLTVL.

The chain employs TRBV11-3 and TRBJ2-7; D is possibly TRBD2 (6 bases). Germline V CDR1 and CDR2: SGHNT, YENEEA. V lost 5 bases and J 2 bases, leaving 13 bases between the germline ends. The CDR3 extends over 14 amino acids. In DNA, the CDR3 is TGTGCCAGCAGCCTTCCTGGCGGGGCCTACGAGCAGTACTTC. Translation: CASSLPGGAYEQYF.

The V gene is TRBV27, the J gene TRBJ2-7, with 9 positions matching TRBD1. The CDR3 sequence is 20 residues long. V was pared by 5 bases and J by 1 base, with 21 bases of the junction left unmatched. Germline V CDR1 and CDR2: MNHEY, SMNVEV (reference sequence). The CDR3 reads CASSPRVTGGNRNTSYEQYF. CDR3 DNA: TGTGCCAGCAGTCCCCGGGTGACAGGGGGGAATAGGAACACTTCCTACGAGCAGTACTTC.

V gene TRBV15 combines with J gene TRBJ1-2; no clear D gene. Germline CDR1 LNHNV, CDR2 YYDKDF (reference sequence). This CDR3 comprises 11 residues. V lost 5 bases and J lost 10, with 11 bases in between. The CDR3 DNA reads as TGTGCCACCAGCTCCTCCAGACTCTACACCTTC. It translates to CATSSSRLYTF.

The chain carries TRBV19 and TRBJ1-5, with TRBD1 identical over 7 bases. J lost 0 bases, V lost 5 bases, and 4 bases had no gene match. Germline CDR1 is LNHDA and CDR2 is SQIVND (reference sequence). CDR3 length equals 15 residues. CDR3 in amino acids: CASSPTGSSNQPQHF. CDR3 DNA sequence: TGTGCCAGTAGTCCGACAGGGTCTAGCAATCAGCCCCAGCATTTT.

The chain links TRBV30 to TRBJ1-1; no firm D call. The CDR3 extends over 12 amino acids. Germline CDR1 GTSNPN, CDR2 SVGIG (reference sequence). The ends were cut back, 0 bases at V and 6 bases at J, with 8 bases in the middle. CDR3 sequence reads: CAWSVGEAEAFF. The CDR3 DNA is TGTGCCTGGAGTGTGGGAGAGGCTGAAGCTTTCTTT.

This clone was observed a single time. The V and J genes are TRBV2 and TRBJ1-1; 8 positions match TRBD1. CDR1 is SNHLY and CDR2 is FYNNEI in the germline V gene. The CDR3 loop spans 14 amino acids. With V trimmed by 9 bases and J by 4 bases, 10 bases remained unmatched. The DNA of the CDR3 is TGTGCCAGTTCGTTGAACAGGGGGTTCACTGAAGCTTTCTTT. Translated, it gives CASSLNRGFTEAFF.

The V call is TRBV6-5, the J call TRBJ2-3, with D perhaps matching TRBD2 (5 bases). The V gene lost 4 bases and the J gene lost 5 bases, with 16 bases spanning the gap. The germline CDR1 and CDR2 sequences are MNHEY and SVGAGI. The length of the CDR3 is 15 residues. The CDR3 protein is CASSSPRREGDTQYF. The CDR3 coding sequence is TGTGCCAGCAGTTCCCCCCGGAGAGAGGGAGATACGCAGTATTTT.